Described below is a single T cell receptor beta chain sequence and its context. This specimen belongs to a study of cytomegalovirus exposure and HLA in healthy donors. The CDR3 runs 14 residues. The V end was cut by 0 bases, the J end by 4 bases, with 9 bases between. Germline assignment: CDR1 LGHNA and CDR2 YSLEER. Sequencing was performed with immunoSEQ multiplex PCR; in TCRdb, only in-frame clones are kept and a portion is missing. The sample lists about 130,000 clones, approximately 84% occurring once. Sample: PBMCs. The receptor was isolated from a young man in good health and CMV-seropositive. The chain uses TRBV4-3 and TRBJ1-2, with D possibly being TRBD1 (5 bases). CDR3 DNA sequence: TGCGCCAGCAGCCAAGATTGGGGGGGCTATGGCTACACCTTC. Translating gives CASSQDWGGYGYTF.